This entry features one T cell receptor (beta chain) sequence. The antigen is unknown. CDR1 and CDR2 from the germline V gene are SQVTM and ANQGSEA. The trim removed 6 bases at V and 4 bases at J, leaving 13 bases unmatched. The CDR3 loop spans 15 amino acids. This sample was included in a study of cytomegalovirus exposure and HLA in healthy donors. The study, taken as a whole, reports: In a later analysis, donors in an Asian-associated ancestry cluster reportedly had fewer N-insertions in productive TCRs than the cohort mean.

Primers: 60 Vbeta forward and 13 Jbeta reverse. The method was immunoSEQ multiplex PCR; TCRdb's version includes in-frame clones alone and lacks a portion of them. This sample lists some 200,000 clones; its ten largest clones have almost 0.75%. The specimen was PBMCs. This chain uses TRBV29-1 with TRBJ2-3, with 7 bases matching TRBD1. The source is a boy aged 10-17 years in good health and CMV-seronegative. This chain's CDR3 is CSVAYRDSFSDTQYF. The CDR3 DNA follows: TGCAGCGTGGCTTACCGGGACAGTTTTTCAGATACGCAGTATTTT.